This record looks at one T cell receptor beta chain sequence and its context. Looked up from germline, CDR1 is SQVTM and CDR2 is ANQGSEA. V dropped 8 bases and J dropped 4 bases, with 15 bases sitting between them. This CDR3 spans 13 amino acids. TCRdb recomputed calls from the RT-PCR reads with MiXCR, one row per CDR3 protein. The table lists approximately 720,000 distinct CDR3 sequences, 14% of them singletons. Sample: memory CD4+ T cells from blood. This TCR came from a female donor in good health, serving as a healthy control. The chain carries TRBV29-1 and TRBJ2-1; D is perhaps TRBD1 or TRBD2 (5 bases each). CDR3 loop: CSYEGTFYNEQFF. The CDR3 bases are TGCAGCTACGAGGGGACGTTTTACAATGAGCAGTTCTTC.